The entry below describes one T cell receptor beta chain. This entry belongs to a study of blood T cell repertoires in COVID-19. Living in about two dozen US areas, the participants were between roughly 18 and 90 years of age. Germline V gene sequence: CDR1 MNHEY, CDR2 SVGEGT. V gave up 0 bases and J gave up 0 bases, with 20 bases separating them. This CDR3 has 20 amino acids. The authors' processing: Amplified reference gene primers provided the basis for estimating nucleated cell counts. TCRdb keeps only in-frame clones here, not all; method: immunoSEQ multiplex PCR. The D gene and trimming were derived from the DNA, and the V and J assignments and clone size from that table. The table lists 250,000 to 300,000 clones, around 85% of them singletons.

The V gene is TRBV6-2 or TRBV6-3, the J gene TRBJ2-2; maybe TRBD1 (6 bases). The sequencing sample was made of PBMCs or T cells enriched from blood (not recorded which). The source of this sequence is a woman in her fifties or sixties who had recovered from COVID-19. The CDR3 region has the DNA TGTGCCAGCAGTTACTCCCCTGGGGCCCCCGACAGGACGAACACCGGGGAGCTGTTTTTT. Its translation is CASSYSPGAPDRTNTGELFF.